The present entry profiles one TCR beta chain with its context. The antigen remains undetermined. The data were taken from a study of esophageal squamous cell carcinoma under preoperative chemotherapy. Study observations and caveats: Chemotherapy was followed by significantly higher TCR diversity in peripheral T cells only, not tumor-infiltrating lymphocytes. After treatment, tumor-infiltrating lymphocytes seemed to come partly from incoming peripheral T cells, not only local changes.

As for time point: before preoperative PTX-NDP chemotherapy. TCRdb used MiXCR to reprocess the PCR reads, holding one entry per CDR3 protein. The sample consists of fewer than 18,000 distinct CDR3 sequences, approximately 57% of them appearing once. Germline V CDR1 and CDR2: MNHEY, SVGAGI. Deletions cut 2 bases from V and 4 bases from J, with 11 bases between. The CDR3 is made up of 15 amino acids. The chain recombines TRBV6-5 with TRBJ2-2; the D gene is possibly TRBD1 (6 bases). The sample was acquired from a patient given preoperative chemotherapy. This receptor was taken from a human donor with esophageal squamous cell carcinoma. The donor label of this sample is uncertain. The CDR3: CASSYGRGRTGELFF. The CDR3 DNA reads TGTGCCAGCAGTTACGGCAGGGGTCGCACCGGGGAGCTGTTTTTT.